This T cell receptor (beta chain) was sequenced during a study of blood T cell repertoires in COVID-19 (dated by TCRdb to about 2020). For the wider study: The collaborator samples originated in the United States, Italy and Spain and spanned the acute and convalescent phases of COVID-19. The prospective study material was composed of cDNA or gDNA derived from T cells, B-cell-depleted T cells, or PBMCs. Deeply sampled blood TCRbeta repertoires from subjects exposed to, actively infected with, or recovered from COVID-19 were included in the dataset. The repertoires were released in a freely available public database meant as a resource for research on the immune response to SARS-CoV-2. The samples were drawn from the first 160 participants of the ongoing ImmuneRACE study and from some 1,300 subjects provided by 6 global collaborators. A de-identified subject ID, COVID-19 status, age in years and sex were almost always included in the sample metadata. Where HLA class I and class II types were available, the types were taken from metadata supplied by the sample provider, not from assay-based typing.

As concerns this clone: Its antigen is unknown. Qualities for individual bases were not recorded, and no much larger clone is one base off.

TCRbeta CDR3 regions were amplified from genomic DNA by means of the immunoSEQ Assay, a bias-controlled multiplex PCR. The authors processed their data as follows. The number of nucleated cells in each sample was estimated by amplification of reference gene primers within the assay. To quantify the absolute abundance of each unique TCRbeta CDR3 rearrangement, sequence reads were collapsed and filtered. For each sample, productive Simpson clonality was calculated as the square root of Simpson's diversity index over productive rearrangements. The table comes from immuneACCESS by way of TCRdb, which keeps in-frame sequences with V and J called. Part of the clones is missing from these tables; in studies checked, under half for an unresolved V gene and the rest for unknown reasons. That table is the source of V, J and clone size, and D and trimming were worked out from the DNA. In all, the sample holds approximately 110,000 clones, and 71% of those were seen once. Jointly, the top ten make up about 0.84% of the sample.

The germline V gene yields KGHDR for CDR1 and SFDVKD for CDR2. Taken from cysteine to phenylalanine, the CDR3 has 14 residues. CDR3 DNA only is kept here, 42 bases in frame from base 1. A distance of 15 bases separates the germline ends of V and J, which lose 4 bases and 6 bases respectively. What the study reported, not specific to this receptor: How much clinical and demographic metadata was included differed by source and by participant, and the metadata was provided uncurated.

Whole blood was collected in K2EDTA tubes by collaborating institutions according to the institutions' own protocols. For TCRbeta analysis, collaborators shipped samples in one of three forms: frozen whole blood, isolated PBMCs, or DNA extracted from either of those sample types. This chain is built from TRBV24-1 and TRBJ2-7; the D gene remains uncertain. Sequenced sample: peripheral blood. This sequence was found in a human donor with acute or convalescent COVID-19. The donor label of this sample is uncertain. The DNA sequence is given as TGTGCCACCAGTGACGCCCGGTACTCACCCGAGCAGTACTTC. Its translation is CATSDARYSPEQYF.